This TCR beta chain was recovered during a study of beta chain features in type 1 diabetes. Study results and limitations: The study found that naive, central memory and Treg TCRB repertoires appeared more similar in patients than in healthy donors. Any PCR bias toward short templates would affect both groups alike. Among all four CD4+ subsets, Type 1 diabetes patients had TCRB CDR3s that were moderately but significantly shorter.

Notes on this clone: Its target is unknown.

Trimming took off 3 bases at V and 9 bases at J, with 11 bases between the two ends. Germline V gene lookup returns CDR1 SGHDN and CDR2 FVKESK. The CDR3 extends over 12 amino acids. Expressed TCRB transcripts were sequenced after all isolated RNA was converted to cDNA. Using immunoSEQ multiplex PCR, the repertoire was profiled, and TCRdb retains in-frame clones only, with some absent. The sample has 200,000 to 250,000 clones, around 65% seen once. The specimen was naive CD4+ T cells from blood. The chain recombines TRBV14 with TRBJ2-5; D assignment may be TRBD1 or TRBD2 (5 bases each). This sequence was found in a man aged 25-40 years in good health. CDR3 protein: CASSQGRVSQYF. In DNA, the CDR3 is TGTGCCAGCAGCCAGGGACGGGTCTCCCAGTACTTC. The full variable domain, with the rest looked up from reference TRBV14 and TRBJ2-5, is EAGVTQFPSHSVIEKGQTVTLRCDPISGHDNLYWYRRVMGKEIKFLLHFVKESKQDESGMPNNRFLAERTGGTYSTLKVQPAELEDSGVYFCASSQGRVSQYFGPGTRLLVL.